The rows below give T cell receptor beta chains drawn from one sample of a study of read filtering for tumor transcriptome and immune sequencing. TCRdb re-derived calls from the reads in MiXCR, one entry per CDR3 protein. The data contain tens of thousands of distinct CDR3 sequences, approximately 18% of them singletons. The source material was a population of CD138-negative cells sorted from bone marrow. The receptors were sampled from a donor aged 40 or older with multiple myeloma. Each CDR3 is given with its conserved first and last residue. The D gene is left open where the match is weak. Size is stated for part of the rows, as once, few or many counts, or as a class when the clone is expanded.

DNA: TGCAGTGCTAGAGAACTAGCCAAAAACATTCAGTACTTC; CDR3: CSARELAKNIQYF; V: TRBV20-1; J: TRBJ2-4; size: many; D: -; length: 13
DNA: TGTGCCAGCAGTCCGACCGGGACAGGGAATGAAAAACTGTTTTTT; CDR3: CASSPTGTGNEKLFF; V: TRBV7-9; J: TRBJ1-4; size: many; D: TRBD1; length: 15
DNA: TGTGCCAGCAGCCCCCGGGACAGGGGGCACACAGATACGCAGTATTTT; CDR3: CASSPRDRGHTDTQYF; V: TRBV28; J: TRBJ2-3; size: many; D: TRBD1; length: 16
DNA: TGCAGCGTAGAGGACGGAGAGGCCCAGTACTTC; CDR3: CSVEDGEAQYF; V: TRBV29-1; J: TRBJ2-5; size: many; D: -; length: 11
DNA: TGCGCCAGCAGCTTGGGGGGGAGCTCGGGGGCCGCTAGCACAGATACGCAGTATTTT; CDR3: CASSLGGSSGAASTDTQYF; V: TRBV5-1; J: TRBJ2-3; size: -; D: -; length: 19
DNA: TGCAGCGTTCCATTATACGGGGCAGATACGCAGTATTTT; CDR3: CSVPLYGADTQYF; V: TRBV29-1; J: TRBJ2-3; size: few; D: -; length: 13
DNA: TGCAGCGTTGAAGACCCGGGACAGACTAGGGCAATACACAATGAGCAGTTCTTC; CDR3: CSVEDPGQTRAIHNEQFF; V: TRBV29-1; J: TRBJ2-1; size: -; D: -; length: 18
DNA: TGTGCCATCTCACCGGGAGCTCAGCAGTTCTTC; CDR3: CAISPGAQQFF; V: TRBV6-1; J: TRBJ2-1; size: many; D: -; length: 11
DNA: TGCAGCGTTGAAGAATTGGGGACCGTCTACGAGCAGTACTTC; CDR3: CSVEELGTVYEQYF; V: TRBV29-1; J: TRBJ2-7; size: many; D: -; length: 14
DNA: TGTGCCAGCAGTGCCCTGGGAGGGGCTCAGCCCCAGCATTTT; CDR3: CASSALGGAQPQHF; V: TRBV6-1; J: TRBJ1-5; size: many; D: -; length: 14
DNA: TGTGCCATCAGTGAGTCCAGGGCAGGGACTGGCTACACCTTC; CDR3: CAISESRAGTGYTF; V: TRBV10-3; J: TRBJ1-2; size: many; D: -; length: 14
DNA: TGTGCCAGCAGTTACTCACCCGACGGGAGGGGAAAACTGTTTTTT; CDR3: CASSYSPDGRGKLFF; V: TRBV6-5; J: TRBJ1-4; size: many; D: -; length: 15
DNA: TGTGCCAGCAGCCAACGCGGCACGGGAGCGCAAGAGACCCAGTACTTC; CDR3: CASSQRGTGAQETQYF; V: TRBV3-1; J: TRBJ2-5; size: many; D: -; length: 16
DNA: TGTGCCTGGAGTGTGGGGACAGTGGACACCGGGGAGCTGTTTTTT; CDR3: CAWSVGTVDTGELFF; V: TRBV30; J: TRBJ2-2; size: many; D: TRBD1; length: 15
DNA: TGTGCCAGCAGCAGGCGAGGTTTCGGACTAGCGGGATCCCCGCAAAGGGACGAGCAGTACTTC; CDR3: CASSRRGFGLAGSPQRDEQYF; V: TRBV5-4; J: TRBJ2-7; size: few; D: TRBD2; length: 21
DNA: TGCGCCAGCAGCTTGGGACAGGGGGCAGATACGCAGTATTTT; CDR3: CASSLGQGADTQYF; V: TRBV5-1; J: TRBJ2-3; size: many; D: TRBD1; length: 14
DNA: TGCGCCAGCAGCGGGACTCTCGAGACCCAGTACTTC; CDR3: CASSGTLETQYF; V: TRBV5-1; J: TRBJ2-5; size: -; D: -; length: 12
DNA: TGTGCCAGTAGTTCCACAGGGCACGCAGATACGCAGTATTTT; CDR3: CASSSTGHADTQYF; V: TRBV19; J: TRBJ2-3; size: many; D: -; length: 14
DNA: TGCGCCAGCAGCTTGAACCCTCCGGGACAGGGGGCGGGGAACACTGAAGCTTTCTTT; CDR3: CASSLNPPGQGAGNTEAFF; V: TRBV5-1; J: TRBJ1-1; size: many; D: TRBD1; length: 19
DNA: TGTGCCAGCAGCTTAAGTATTAGCGGGGGGAATGAGCAGTTCTTC; CDR3: CASSLSISGGNEQFF; V: TRBV7-9; J: TRBJ2-1; size: medium-sized; D: TRBD2; length: 15
DNA: TGCAGTGCTCGCCTTTCTACTAGCGGGAGGAGTAATGAGCAGTTCTTC; CDR3: CSARLSTSGRSNEQFF; V: TRBV20-1; J: TRBJ2-1; size: many; D: TRBD2; length: 16
DNA: TGCGCCAGCAGCTTGATATGGGGTGCAGTCGATGAGCAGTTCTTC; CDR3: CASSLIWGAVDEQFF; V: TRBV5-1; J: TRBJ2-1; size: many; D: -; length: 15
DNA: TGCAGTGCTCCTGATGGGAGGGGCGACACTGAAGCTTTCTTT; CDR3: CSAPDGRGDTEAFF; V: TRBV20-1; J: TRBJ1-1; size: many; D: -; length: 14
DNA: TGCAGCGTTGATGTAGGATTGGAGGAGACCCAGTACTTC; CDR3: CSVDVGLEETQYF; V: TRBV29-1; J: TRBJ2-5; size: many; D: -; length: 13
DNA: TGTGCCAGTAGTATACGCCCCGGGGCCATGAACACTGAAGCTTTCTTT; CDR3: CASSIRPGAMNTEAFF; V: TRBV19; J: TRBJ1-1; size: -; D: -; length: 16
DNA: TGTGCCAGCAGTGATCGCCGGGGTACAGATACGCAGTATTTT; CDR3: CASSDRRGTDTQYF; V: TRBV2; J: TRBJ2-3; size: many; D: -; length: 14
DNA: TGTGCCAGCAGCCGACAGGGGGTTAACCAAGAGACCCAGTACTTC; CDR3: CASSRQGVNQETQYF; V: TRBV7-2; J: TRBJ2-5; size: many; D: TRBD1; length: 15